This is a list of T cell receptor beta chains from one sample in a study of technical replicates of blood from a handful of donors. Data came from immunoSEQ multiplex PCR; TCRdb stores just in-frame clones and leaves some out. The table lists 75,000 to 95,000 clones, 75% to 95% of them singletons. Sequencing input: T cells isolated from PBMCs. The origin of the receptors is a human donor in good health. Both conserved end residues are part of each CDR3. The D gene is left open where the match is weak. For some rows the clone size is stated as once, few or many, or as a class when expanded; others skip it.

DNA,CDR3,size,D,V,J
TGTGCCAGTACCCAGGAATCATCTGCTACCTACGAGCAGTACTTC,CASTQESSATYEQYF,NA,NA,TRBV6-5,TRBJ2-7
TGTGCCAGCAGCCCGGGACAGGTTGGCTCTGGAAACACCATATATTTT,CASSPGQVGSGNTIYF,NA,TRBD1,TRBV28,TRBJ1-3
TGTGCCAGCAGTGAAAACCCGGGGGGGTACACTGAAGCTTTCTTT,CASSENPGGYTEAFF,NA,NA,TRBV6-1,TRBJ1-1
TGTGCCAGCAGTGTGGGTCAGGGGGTGAAGAGCAATCAGCCCCAGCATTTT,CASSVGQGVKSNQPQHF,NA,TRBD1,TRBV2,TRBJ1-5
TGTGCCACTTCGGGACCGGGACAGGGGACCTATGGCTACACCTTC,CATSGPGQGTYGYTF,NA,TRBD1,TRBV6-5,TRBJ1-2
TGTGCCAGCAGTTCTCTAGCGGGACCCCAAGAGACCCAGTACTTC,CASSSLAGPQETQYF,NA,TRBD2,TRBV2,TRBJ2-5
TGTGCCAGCAGCTTGGCTTCCAGGGTTGATCAGCCCCAGCATTTT,CASSLASRVDQPQHF,few,NA,TRBV5-5,TRBJ1-5
TGTGCCAGCAGCTTGGGCGGCGGGAAAGGGATCAATGAGCAGTTCTTC,CASSLGGGKGINEQFF,NA,NA,TRBV5-4,TRBJ2-1
TGTGCCAGCTCACCGGAGACGTCAGATACGCAGTATTTT,CASSPETSDTQYF,NA,NA,TRBV18,TRBJ2-3
TGCGCCAGCAACTACGGGGGGAGCTCCTACAATGAGCAGTTCTTC,CASNYGGSSYNEQFF,NA,TRBD2,TRBV5-1,TRBJ2-1
TGTGCCAGCTCACCATTTGCGTTGAGCGGCTCTGGGGCCAACGTCCTGACTTTC,CASSPFALSGSGANVLTF,NA,NA,TRBV18,TRBJ2-6
TGCGCCAGCAGTGAGGCGGGACCGGTTGGAGGCCAGTACTTC,CASSEAGPVGGQYF,NA,NA,TRBV10-1,TRBJ2-5
TGTGCCAGTAGTATGGGGAGTACGGGCAATCAGCCCCAGCATTTT,CASSMGSTGNQPQHF,once,NA,TRBV19,TRBJ1-5
TGCGCCAGCAGCCCAGTATCGGGTCACGACAATGAGCAGTTCTTC,CASSPVSGHDNEQFF,NA,NA,TRBV5-1,TRBJ2-1
TGTGCCAGTCGAACCGGGACAGGGGGCACAGATACGCAGTATTTT,CASRTGTGGTDTQYF,NA,TRBD1,TRBV9,TRBJ2-3
TGTGCCAGCACCCCTGGAGGCACGGAAGGTAATGAAAAACTGTTTTTT,CASTPGGTEGNEKLFF,NA,NA,TRBV27,TRBJ1-4
TGTGCCTGGAGGGCAAGCGACAGCTACGAGCAGTACTTC,CAWRASDSYEQYF,NA,NA,TRBV30,TRBJ2-7
TGTGCCAGCAGGAACATAGACAGTTACTATGGCTACACCTTC,CASRNIDSYYGYTF,NA,NA,TRBV6-1,TRBJ1-2
TGTGCCAGCAGCTTAGGGGTAGCGGGGGGGCAAGAGACCCAGTACTTC,CASSLGVAGGQETQYF,NA,TRBD2,TRBV7-3,TRBJ2-5
TGCGCCAGCAGCTTGGTTTTCGGACAGGGTAATGGCTACACCTTC,CASSLVFGQGNGYTF,NA,TRBD1,TRBV5-1,TRBJ1-2
TGTGCCAGCAGCTCAGGGAAGGGGCTAGCGGACTTCACGCAGTATTTT,CASSSGKGLADFTQYF,NA,TRBD2,TRBV11-2,TRBJ2-3
TGCGCCAGCAGCCTATTGGGGTCGGGGGAGACCCAGTACTTC,CASSLLGSGETQYF,once,NA,TRBV5-1,TRBJ2-5
TGTGCCAGCAGCCAGACTAGCGGGAGGGCCGGGGAGCTGTTTTTT,CASSQTSGRAGELFF,NA,TRBD2,TRBV4-2,TRBJ2-2
TGTGCCAGCAGCACGAGCGGGAGTGGCGCCTACGAGCAGTACTTC,CASSTSGSGAYEQYF,NA,TRBD2,TRBV14,TRBJ2-7
TGTGCCTGGAGTCGGGGGACCTACGAGCAGTACTTC,CAWSRGTYEQYF,NA,NA,TRBV30,TRBJ2-7
TGTGCCAGCAGTTCTATGCGCAATCAGCCCCAGCATTTT,CASSSMRNQPQHF,NA,NA,TRBV27,TRBJ1-5
TGTGCCAGCAGTGCCCTAGCGGGGGGTCTTACCGGGGAGCTGTTTTTT,CASSALAGGLTGELFF,NA,TRBD2,TRBV25-1,TRBJ2-2
TGTGCCAGCAGTTACGGTCAACAGGGGGCGACCCAGTACTTC,CASSYGQQGATQYF,NA,TRBD1,TRBV6-5,TRBJ2-5
TGCGCCAGCAGCTGGGAGGTGATGAACTACGAGCAGTACTTC,CASSWEVMNYEQYF,NA,NA,TRBV5-1,TRBJ2-7
TGTGCCAGCAGCCTAGGTGGTCAGTCGCCCCAGTTCTTC,CASSLGGQSPQFF,NA,NA,TRBV11-2,TRBJ2-1
TGCGCCAGCAGTGGGGCTAGGACAGATTCTAACTATGGCTACACCTTC,CASSGARTDSNYGYTF,NA,NA,TRBV4-1,TRBJ1-2
TGTGCCAGCTCACCAAACGGGGTTGAGCAGTTCTTC,CASSPNGVEQFF,NA,NA,TRBV18,TRBJ2-1
TGTGCCAGCAGCCAGCTGAGGGGACTGGCCCCATACAATGAGCAGTTCTTC,CASSQLRGLAPYNEQFF,once,NA,TRBV14,TRBJ2-1